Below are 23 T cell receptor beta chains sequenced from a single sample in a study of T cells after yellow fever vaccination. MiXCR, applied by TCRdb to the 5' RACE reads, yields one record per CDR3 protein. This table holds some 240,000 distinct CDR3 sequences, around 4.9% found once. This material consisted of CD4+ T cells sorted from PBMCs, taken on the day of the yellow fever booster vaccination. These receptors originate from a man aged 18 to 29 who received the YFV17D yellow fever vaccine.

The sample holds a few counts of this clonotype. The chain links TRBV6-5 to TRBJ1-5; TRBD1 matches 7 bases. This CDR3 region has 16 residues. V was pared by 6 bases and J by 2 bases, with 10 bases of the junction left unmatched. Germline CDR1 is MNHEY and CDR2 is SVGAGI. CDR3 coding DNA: TGTGCCAGCAGCAGGACAGGATTAGTTGGCAATCAGCCCCAGCATTTT. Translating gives CASSRTGLVGNQPQHF.

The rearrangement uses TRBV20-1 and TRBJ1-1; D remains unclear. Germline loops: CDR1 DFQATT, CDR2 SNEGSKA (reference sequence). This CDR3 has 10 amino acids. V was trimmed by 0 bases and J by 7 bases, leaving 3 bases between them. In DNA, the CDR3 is TGCAGTGCTAGAGACAATGAAGCTTTCTTT. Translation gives CSARDNEAFF.

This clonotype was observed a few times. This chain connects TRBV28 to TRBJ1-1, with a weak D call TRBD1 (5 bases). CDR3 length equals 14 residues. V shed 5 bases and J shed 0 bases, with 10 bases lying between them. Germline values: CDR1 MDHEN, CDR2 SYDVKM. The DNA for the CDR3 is TGTGCCAGCAGTCGGGACTTCATGAACACTGAAGCTTTCTTT. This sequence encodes CASSRDFMNTEAFF. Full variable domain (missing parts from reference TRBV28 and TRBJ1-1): DVKVTQSSRYLVKRTGEKVFLECVQDMDHENMFWYRQDPGLGLRLIYFSYDVKMKEKGDIPEGYSVSREKKERFSLILESASTNQTSMYLCASSRDFMNTEAFFGQGTRLTVV.

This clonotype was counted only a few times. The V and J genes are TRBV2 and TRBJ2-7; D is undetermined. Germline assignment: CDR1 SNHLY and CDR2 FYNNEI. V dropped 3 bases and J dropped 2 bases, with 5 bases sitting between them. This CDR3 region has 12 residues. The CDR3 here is CASSDGPYEQYV. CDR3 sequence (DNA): TGTGCCAGCAGTGACGGGCCCTACGAGCAGTACGTC.

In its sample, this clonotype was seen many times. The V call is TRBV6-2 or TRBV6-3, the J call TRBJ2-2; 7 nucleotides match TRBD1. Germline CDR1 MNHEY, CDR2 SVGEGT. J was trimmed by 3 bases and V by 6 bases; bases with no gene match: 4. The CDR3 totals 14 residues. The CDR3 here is CASRTGADTGELFF. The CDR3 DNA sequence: TGTGCCAGCAGAACAGGGGCAGACACCGGGGAGCTGTTTTTT.

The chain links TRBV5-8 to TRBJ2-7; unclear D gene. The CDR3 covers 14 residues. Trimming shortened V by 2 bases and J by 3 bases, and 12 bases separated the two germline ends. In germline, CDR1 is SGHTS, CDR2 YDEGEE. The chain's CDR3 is CASSLGPGVYEQYF. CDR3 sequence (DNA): TGTGCCAGCAGCTTAGGCCCAGGAGTCTACGAGCAGTACTTC. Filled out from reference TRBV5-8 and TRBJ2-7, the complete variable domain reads EAGVTQSPTHLIKTRGQQATLRCSPISGHTSVYWYQQALGLGLQFLLWYDEGEERNRGNFPPRFSGRQFPNYSSELNVNALELEDSALYLCASSLGPGVYEQYFGPGTRLTVT.

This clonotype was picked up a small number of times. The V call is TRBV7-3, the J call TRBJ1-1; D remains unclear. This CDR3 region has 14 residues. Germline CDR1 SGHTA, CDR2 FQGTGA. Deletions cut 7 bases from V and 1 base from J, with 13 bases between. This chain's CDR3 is CASTKTATNTEAFF. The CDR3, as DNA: TGTGCCAGCACAAAAACAGCAACGAACACTGAAGCTTTCTTT.

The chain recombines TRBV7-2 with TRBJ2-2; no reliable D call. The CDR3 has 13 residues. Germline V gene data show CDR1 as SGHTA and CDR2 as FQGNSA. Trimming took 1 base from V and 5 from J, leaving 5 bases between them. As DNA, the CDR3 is TGTGCCAGCAGCTTAGACTTAACCGGGGAGCTGTTTTTT. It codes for CASSLDLTGELFF.

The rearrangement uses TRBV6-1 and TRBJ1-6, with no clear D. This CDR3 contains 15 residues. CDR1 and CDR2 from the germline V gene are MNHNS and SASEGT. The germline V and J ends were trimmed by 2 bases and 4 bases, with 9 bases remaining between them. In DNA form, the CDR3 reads TGTGCCAGCAGTGAAATAAGCGTTTATAATTCACCCCTCCACTTT. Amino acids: CASSEISVYNSPLHF.

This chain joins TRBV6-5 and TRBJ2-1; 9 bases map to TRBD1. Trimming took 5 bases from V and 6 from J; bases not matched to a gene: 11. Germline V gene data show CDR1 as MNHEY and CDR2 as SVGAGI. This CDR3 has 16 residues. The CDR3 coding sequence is TGTGCCAGCAGTCACGGCAACAGGGGGCGGCTCAATGAGCAGTTCTTC. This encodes CASSHGNRGRLNEQFF.

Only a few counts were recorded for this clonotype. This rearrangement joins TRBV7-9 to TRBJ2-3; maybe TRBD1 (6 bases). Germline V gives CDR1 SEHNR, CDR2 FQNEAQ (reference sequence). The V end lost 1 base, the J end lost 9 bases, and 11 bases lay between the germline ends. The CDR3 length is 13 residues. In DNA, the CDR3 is TGTGCCAGCAGCTTAGTGGGGGCCGGGACGCAGTATTTT. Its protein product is CASSLVGAGTQYF.

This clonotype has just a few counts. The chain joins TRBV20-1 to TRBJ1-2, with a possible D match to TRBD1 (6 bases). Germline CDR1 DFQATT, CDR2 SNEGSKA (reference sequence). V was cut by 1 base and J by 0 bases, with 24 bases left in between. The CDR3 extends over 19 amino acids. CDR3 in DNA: TGCAGTGCTAGAGTCCCCGCTTCACAGGGAACGAGCGCTAACTATGGCTACACCTTC. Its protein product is CSARVPASQGTSANYGYTF.

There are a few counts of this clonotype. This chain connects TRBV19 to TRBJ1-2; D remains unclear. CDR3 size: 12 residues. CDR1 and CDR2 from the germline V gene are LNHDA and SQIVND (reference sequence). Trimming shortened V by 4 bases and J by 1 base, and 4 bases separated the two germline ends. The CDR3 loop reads CASSNLNYGYTF. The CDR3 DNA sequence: TGTGCCAGTAGTAATCTTAACTATGGCTACACCTTC.

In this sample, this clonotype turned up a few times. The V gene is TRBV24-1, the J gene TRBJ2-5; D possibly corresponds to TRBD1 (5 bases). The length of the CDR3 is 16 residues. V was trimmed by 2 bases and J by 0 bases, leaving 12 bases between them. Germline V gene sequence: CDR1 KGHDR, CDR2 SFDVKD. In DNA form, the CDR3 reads TGTGCCACCAGTGATTACTCCAGGACATACCAAGAGACCCAGTACTTC. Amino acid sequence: CATSDYSRTYQETQYF.

The CDR3 region is CAISELTDNYGYTF. The CDR3 DNA is TGTGCCATCAGTGAGTTAACAGATAACTATGGCTACACCTTC. The gene calls are TRBV10-3 and TRBJ1-2, with no clear D. Trimming stripped 1 base from V and 1 base from J, with 7 bases between. This CDR3 is 14 amino acids long. Germline CDR1 ENHRY, CDR2 SYGVKD.

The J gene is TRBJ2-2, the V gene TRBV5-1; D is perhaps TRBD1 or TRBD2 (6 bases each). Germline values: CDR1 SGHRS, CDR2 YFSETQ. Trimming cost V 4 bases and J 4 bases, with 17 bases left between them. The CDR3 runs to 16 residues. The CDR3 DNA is TGCGCCAGCAGCACCCCCGGGGGCGCGAGCACCGGGGAGCTGTTTTTT. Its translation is CASSTPGGASTGELFF.

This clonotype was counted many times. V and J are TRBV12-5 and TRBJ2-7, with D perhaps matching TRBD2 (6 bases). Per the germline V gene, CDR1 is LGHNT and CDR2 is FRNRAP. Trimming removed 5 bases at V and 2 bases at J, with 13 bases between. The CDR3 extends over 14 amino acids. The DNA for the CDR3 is TGTGCTAGTGGTCCGCCGACTAGAGCCTACGAGCAGTACTTC. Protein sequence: CASGPPTRAYEQYF.

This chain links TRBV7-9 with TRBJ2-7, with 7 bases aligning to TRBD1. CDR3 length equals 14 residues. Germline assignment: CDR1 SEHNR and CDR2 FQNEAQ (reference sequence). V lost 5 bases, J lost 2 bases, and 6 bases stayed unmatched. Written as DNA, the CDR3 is TGTGCCAGCAGCCAAGGACAGGCGCCCTACGAGCAGTACGTC. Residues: CASSQGQAPYEQYV.

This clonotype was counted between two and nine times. The CDR3: CASMPPGQHGYTF. The CDR3 bases are TGTGCCAGTATGCCGCCGGGACAGCATGGCTACACCTTC. The chain employs TRBV19 and TRBJ1-2; TRBD1 aligns across 7 bases. This CDR3 spans 13 amino acids. Germline V lookup: CDR1 LNHDA, CDR2 SQIVND (reference sequence). V dropped 7 bases and J dropped 6; count of bases not matched to a gene: 8.

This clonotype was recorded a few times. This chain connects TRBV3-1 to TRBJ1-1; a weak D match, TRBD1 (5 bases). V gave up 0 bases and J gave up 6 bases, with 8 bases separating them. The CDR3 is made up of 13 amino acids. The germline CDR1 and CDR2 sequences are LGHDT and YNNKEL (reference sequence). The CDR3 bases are TGTGCCAGCAGCCAAGATAGGGACTCTGAAGCTTTCTTT. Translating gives CASSQDRDSEAFF. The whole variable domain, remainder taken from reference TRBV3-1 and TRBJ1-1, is DTAVSQTPKYLVTQMGNDKSIKCEQNLGHDTMYWYKQDSKKFLKIMFSYNNKELIINETVPNRFSPKSPDKAHLNLHINSLELGDSAVYFCASSQDRDSEAFFGQGTRLTVV.

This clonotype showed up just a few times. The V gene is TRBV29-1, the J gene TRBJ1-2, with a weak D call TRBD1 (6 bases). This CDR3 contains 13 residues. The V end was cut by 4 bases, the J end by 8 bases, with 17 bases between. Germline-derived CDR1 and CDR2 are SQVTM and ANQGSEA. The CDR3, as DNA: TGCAGCGTTGCAGTAAGGGGGGGATGGGGCTACACCTTC. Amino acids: CSVAVRGGWGYTF.

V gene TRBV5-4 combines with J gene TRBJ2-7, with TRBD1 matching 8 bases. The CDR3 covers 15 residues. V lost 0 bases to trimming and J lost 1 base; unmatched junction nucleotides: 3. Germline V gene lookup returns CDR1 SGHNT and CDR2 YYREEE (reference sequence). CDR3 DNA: TGTGCCAGCAGCTTGGGGGGGACAGGATCCTACGAGCAGTACGTC. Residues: CASSLGGTGSYEQYV.

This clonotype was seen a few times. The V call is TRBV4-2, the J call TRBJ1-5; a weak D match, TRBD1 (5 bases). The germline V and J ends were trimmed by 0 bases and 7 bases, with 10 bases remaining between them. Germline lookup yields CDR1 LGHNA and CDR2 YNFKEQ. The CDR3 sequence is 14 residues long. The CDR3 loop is CASSQDPGGQPQHF. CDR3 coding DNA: TGTGCCAGCAGCCAAGATCCGGGGGGACAGCCCCAGCATTTT.